These 10 T cell receptor beta chains came from one sample sequenced in a study of blood T cell repertoires in COVID-19. The table came from immunoSEQ multiplex PCR; TCRdb's copy has only in-frame clones and leaves some out. The table shows about 140,000 clones, with 75% to 90% occurring only once. The sequenced sample consisted of PBMCs or T cells enriched from blood (not recorded which). The receptors derive from a man in his 70s who had been exposed to COVID-19.

This chain uses TRBV9 with TRBJ2-1; 9 bases line up with TRBD1. In germline, CDR1 is SGDLS, CDR2 YYNGEE. The V and J ends lost 3 bases and 6 bases, in that order; junction bases with no gene match: 10. The CDR3 is made up of 16 amino acids. CDR3 amino acids: CASSASGTGISNEQFF. CDR3 DNA sequence: TGTGCCAGCAGCGCATCCGGGACAGGGATAAGCAATGAGCAGTTCTTC. Looking up the rest from reference TRBV9 and TRBJ2-1 gives the full variable domain: DSGVTQTPKHLITATGQRVTLRCSPRSGDLSVYWYQQSLDQGLQFLIQYYNGEERAKGNILERFSAQQFPDLHSELNLSSLELGDSALYFCASSASGTGISNEQFFGPGTRLTVL.

This clone occurred once. The V call is TRBV7-2, the J call TRBJ2-1; D is possibly TRBD1 (5 bases). V lost 4 bases to trimming and J lost 0 bases, with 10 bases between them. The germline CDR1 and CDR2 sequences are SGHTA and FQGNSA. The CDR3 is made up of 15 amino acids. This CDR3 reads CASSWRQSSYNEQFF. As DNA, the CDR3 is TGTGCCAGCAGCTGGAGACAGAGCTCCTACAATGAGCAGTTCTTC. Full variable domain (outside the CDR3, taken from reference TRBV7-2 and TRBJ2-1): GAGVSQSPSNKVTEKGKDVELRCDPISGHTALYWYRQSLGQGLEFLIYFQGNSAPDKSGLPSDRFSAERTGGSVSTLTIQRTQQEDSAVYLCASSWRQSSYNEQFFGPGTRLTVL.

The chain has TRBV7-2 and TRBJ2-5; TRBD1 matches at 7 bases. Germline CDR1 SGHTA, CDR2 FQGNSA. J gave up 1 base and V 4 bases, and 3 bases lay outside the gene matches. The CDR3 sequence is 14 residues long. The CDR3 loop is CASSSQGSQETQYF. The CDR3 nucleotides are TGTGCCAGCAGCTCACAGGGGTCCCAAGAGACCCAGTACTTC.

This rearrangement joins TRBV12-3 or TRBV12-4 to TRBJ2-7; 8 positions match TRBD1. Germline trimming cut 3 bases from V and 13 bases from J; bases unmatched to any gene: 11. This CDR3 is 13 amino acids long. In DNA, the CDR3 is TGTGCCAGCAGTTTGGACCCAACGACAGGGGCCTACTTC. This codes for CASSLDPTTGAYF.

The rearrangement uses TRBV2 and TRBJ1-2; no reliable D call. V was pared by 6 bases and J by 0 bases, with 11 bases between. CDR1 is SNHLY, CDR2 FYNNEI, per germline. The CDR3 runs 14 residues. CDR3 sequence (DNA): TGTGCCAGCAGGTCCGACACGACTAACTATGGCTACACCTTC. This encodes CASRSDTTNYGYTF.

This chain links TRBV7-9 with TRBJ1-6; D is uncertain. This CDR3 comprises 13 residues. Germline-derived CDR1 and CDR2 are SEHNR and FQNEAQ (reference sequence). Deletions cut 5 bases from V and 4 bases from J, with 6 bases between. The CDR3 loop reads CASSNQYNSPLHF. The DNA of the CDR3 is TGTGCCAGCAGCAACCAGTATAATTCACCCCTCCACTTT.

The rearrangement links TRBV7-2 to TRBJ2-5; 9 bases are a match to TRBD1. V trimming: 5 bases; J trimming: 7 bases; junction bases outside the gene matches: 5. The V gene's germline CDR1 is SGHTA and CDR2 FQGNSA. The CDR3 has 13 residues. The CDR3 sequence: CASSLGQGGTQYF. CDR3 sequence (DNA): TGTGCCAGCAGCCTGGGACAGGGAGGGACCCAGTACTTC.

CDR3 DNA: TGCGCCAGCAGCCAAGATGCGCTTTATGGCTACACCTTC. Protein: CASSQDALYGYTF. This chain links TRBV4-3 with TRBJ1-2; no clear D gene. Germline V gives CDR1 LGHNA, CDR2 YSLEER. The CDR3 runs to 13 residues. Trimming stripped 0 bases from V and 5 bases from J, with 7 bases between.

The chain links TRBV7-9 to TRBJ1-5, with 7 bases lining up with TRBD1. The CDR3 has 15 residues. Germline V gene data show CDR1 as SEHNR and CDR2 as FQNEAQ (reference sequence). V trimming: 5 bases; J trimming: 3 bases; junction bases outside the gene matches: 7. CDR3 coding DNA: TGTGCCAGCAGCCTAGGTGGGACAGACAATCAGCCCCAGCATTTT. Its protein is CASSLGGTDNQPQHF. Complete variable domain (other parts from reference TRBV7-9 and TRBJ1-5): DTGVSQNPRHKITKRGQNVTFRCDPISEHNRLYWYRQTLGQGPEFLTYFQNEAQLEKSRLLSDRFSAERPKGSFSTLEIQRTEQGDSAMYLCASSLGGTDNQPQHFGDGTRLSIL.

The chain couples TRBV12-3 or TRBV12-4 to TRBJ1-4; no clear D. V was clipped by 2 bases and J by 7 bases, with 5 bases between them. The CDR3 length is 12 residues. In nucleotides, the CDR3 is TGTGCCAGCAGTTTAATTAGTGAAAAACTGTTTTTT. Protein product: CASSLISEKLFF.